Shown below are 3 T cell receptor beta chains from a single sample sequenced in a study of cytomegalovirus exposure and HLA in healthy donors (dated by TCRdb to the late 2010s). Library preparation used the immunoSEQ multiplex PCR assay. TCRdb holds this immuneACCESS table with in-frame rearrangements only. Some clones are missing; in checked studies, unresolved V genes explain under half, and the rest has no known cause. The sample data list under 150,000 clones, and 88% of these were observed just once. The ten most abundant clones make up roughly 6% of the sample. Sequenced: PBMCs. The receptors were gathered from a woman between 18 and 29 years old in good health and CMV-seropositive.

This chain connects TRBV11-2 to TRBJ1-2, with D possibly TRBD1 on 5 matching bases. V was trimmed by 4 bases and J by 6 bases, leaving 12 bases between them. Germline loops: CDR1 SGHAT, CDR2 FQNNGV. This CDR3 is built from 13 residues. The CDR3 loop is CASSSTDPDGYTF. The DNA for the CDR3 is TGTGCCAGCAGCTCGACAGACCCAGATGGCTACACCTTC.

The chain carries TRBV2 and TRBJ1-1; 7 nucleotides match TRBD1. J gave up 4 bases and V 5 bases, and 1 base lay outside the gene matches. CDR1 is SNHLY and CDR2 is FYNNEI in the germline V gene. The CDR3 runs 12 residues. CDR3 sequence: CASSTGATEAFF. CDR3 DNA sequence: TGTGCCAGCAGTACAGGGGCCACTGAAGCTTTCTTT.

The V call is TRBV11-2, the J call TRBJ1-2, with D perhaps TRBD1 (6 bases). V dropped 2 bases and J dropped 8 bases, with 9 bases sitting between them. Germline CDR1 is SGHAT and CDR2 is FQNNGV. The CDR3 spans 12 residues. CDR3 sequence (DNA): TGTGCCAGCAGCTTATGGGGGGGCGGCTACACCTTC. Its translation: CASSLWGGGYTF. Filled out from reference TRBV11-2 and TRBJ1-2, the complete variable domain reads EAGVAQSPRYKIIEKRQSVAFWCNPISGHATLYWYQQILGQGPKLLIQFQNNGVVDDSQLPKDRFSAERLKGVDSTLKIQPAKLEDSAVYLCASSLWGGGYTFGSGTRLTVV.